Listed here is a single TCR beta chain. What antigen it recognizes has not been identified. No base qualities exist here, and no much larger clone lies one base off it. The sample belongs to a study of blood T cell repertoires in COVID-19 (dated by TCRdb to 2020 to 2021). General notes on the study: Samples from collaborators originated in the United States, Italy and Spain and spanned both the acute and convalescent phases of COVID-19. The prospective study material was composed of cDNA or gDNA derived from T cells, B-cell-depleted T cells, or PBMCs. The repertoires were released in a freely available public database meant as a resource for research on the immune response to SARS-CoV-2. The dataset comprised deeply sampled blood TCRbeta repertoires from subjects exposed to, actively infected with, or recovered from COVID-19. The samples were drawn from two sources: the first 160 participants of the ongoing ImmuneRACE study, and 1,254 subjects contributed by 6 global collaborators. Where available, HLA class I and class II types were taken from metadata supplied by the sample provider and were not determined by assay-based typing. Nearly every sample came with metadata listing a de-identified subject ID, COVID-19 status, age in years and sex. The research as a whole found: Clinical and demographic metadata were provided uncurated, with the amount varying by source and participant.

One collaborating source in Seattle enrolled patients while the patients were actively infected and followed the patients over time throughout the course of disease. The collaborating institutions used their own protocols to collect whole blood in K2EDTA tubes. Collaborator samples were shipped for TCRbeta analysis as frozen whole blood, isolated PBMCs, or DNA extracted from either sample type. The immunoSEQ Assay, a bias-controlled multiplex PCR, was used to amplify TCRbeta CDR3 regions from genomic DNA. As for the original processing: Nucleated cell counts per sample were estimated from amplification of reference gene primers within the assay. Sequence reads were collapsed and filtered to measure the absolute abundance of every unique TCRbeta CDR3 rearrangement. For each sample, productive Simpson clonality was calculated as the square root of Simpson's diversity index across productive rearrangements. The immuneACCESS repertoire file appears here via TCRdb, limited to in-frame rearrangements. These files lack a portion of the clones; in checked studies, under half of the deficit traces to unresolved V genes, and the cause of the others is not known. D and trimming were read from the DNA, whereas the V and J calls and clone size are those reported in that table. The sample has 300,000 to 400,000 clones on record, around 90% of them singletons. Roughly 8.9% of the sample comes from the top ten.

CDR1 and CDR2 were assigned from the germline V gene (reference sequence) as SEHNR and FQNEAQ. Compared with germline, V lacks 6 bases and J lacks 2 bases; bases without a gene match: 13. The CDR3 sequence holds 16 residues, the cysteine and phenylalanine included. Just the 48-base CDR3 DNA is kept, in frame starting at base 1. The chain is made from TRBV7-9 and TRBJ2-7; 7 bases in the middle match TRBD2. The specimen sequenced was peripheral blood. The sequence came from a man aged 25 to 45 with COVID-19, enrolled during active disease. The DNA is as follows: TGTGCCAGCAGTCCCGCAATCGGGACTATGCCCTACGAGCAGTACTTC. It is translated as CASSPAIGTMPYEQYF.